This T cell receptor (beta chain) originates from a study of blood T cell repertoires in COVID-19. On the study more broadly: Samples of COVID-19 (acute and convalescent) were obtained from the United States, Italy and Spain. Sample material is recorded as cDNA or gDNA derived from T cells, B-cell-depleted T cells, or PBMCs.

Germline V lookup: CDR1 SGHVS, CDR2 FNYEAQ. This CDR3 is built from 17 residues. V dropped 1 base and J dropped 0; count of bases not matched to a gene: 6. Authors' processing steps: By means of reference gene primer amplification, nucleated cell counts were estimated. Only in-frame clones appear in the TCRdb table, and some are missing; sequencing was by immunoSEQ multiplex PCR. V and J calls and clone size are as listed in that table; D and trimming were resolved from the DNA. The table lists hundreds of thousands of clones, 83% of them singletons. This chain uses TRBV7-6 with TRBJ2-7; TRBD2 matches at 10 bases. Specimen: peripheral blood. This sequence originates from a woman aged 45-65 years who had recovered from COVID-19. CDR3 DNA: TGTGCCAGCAGCTTAGTCTCGGCTAGCGGGGGCTCCTACGAGCAGTACTTC. Protein: CASSLVSASGGSYEQYF.